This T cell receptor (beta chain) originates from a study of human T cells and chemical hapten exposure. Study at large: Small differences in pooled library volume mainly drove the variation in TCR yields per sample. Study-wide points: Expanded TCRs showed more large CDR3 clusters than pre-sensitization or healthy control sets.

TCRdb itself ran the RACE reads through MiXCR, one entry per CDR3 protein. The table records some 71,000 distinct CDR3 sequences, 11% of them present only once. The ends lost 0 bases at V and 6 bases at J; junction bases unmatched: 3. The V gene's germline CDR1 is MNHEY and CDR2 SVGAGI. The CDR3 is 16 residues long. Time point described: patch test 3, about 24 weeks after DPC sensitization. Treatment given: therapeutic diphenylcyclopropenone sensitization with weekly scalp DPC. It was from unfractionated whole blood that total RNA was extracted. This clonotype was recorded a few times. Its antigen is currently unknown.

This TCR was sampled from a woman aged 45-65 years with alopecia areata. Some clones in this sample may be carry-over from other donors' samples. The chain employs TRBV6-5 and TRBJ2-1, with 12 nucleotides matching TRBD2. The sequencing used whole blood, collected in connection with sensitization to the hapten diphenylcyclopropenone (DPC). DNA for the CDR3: TGTGCCAGCAGTTACTCCTCTAGCGGGAGGGCCAATGAGCAGTTCTTC. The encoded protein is CASSYSSSGRANEQFF.